The 32 T cell receptor beta chains presented below share a single source sample, sequenced in a study of blood T cell repertoires in COVID-19. Only in-frame clones appear in the TCRdb table, and some are missing; sequencing was by immunoSEQ multiplex PCR. The sample carries 84,000 or so clones, roughly 80% recorded once. Material: peripheral blood. Receptors were obtained from a woman of 80 years or more with acute or convalescent COVID-19.

The chain carries TRBV5-1 and TRBJ1-1, with D possibly TRBD1 on 6 matching bases. The length of the CDR3 is 11 residues. The germline CDR1 and CDR2 sequences are SGHRS and YFSETQ. Trimming removed 4 bases at V and 8 bases at J, with 9 bases between. The CDR3 DNA sequence: TGCGCCAGCAGCGTAACAGGGGAAGCTTTCTTT. This codes for CASSVTGEAFF.

The chain recombines TRBV2 with TRBJ2-5; D remains unclear. Trimming took 5 bases from V and 2 from J, leaving 3 bases between them. Germline CDR1 SNHLY, CDR2 FYNNEI. The CDR3 contains 11 residues. Here the CDR3 DNA reads TGTGCCAGCAGTCAGCAAGAGACCCAGTACTTC. Amino acids: CASSQQETQYF.

The J gene is TRBJ1-1, the V gene TRBV5-4, with D tentatively TRBD1 (6 bases). V dropped 5 bases and J dropped 0 bases, with 11 bases sitting between them. Germline CDR1 reads SGHNT; CDR2 reads YYREEE (reference sequence). CDR3 size: 14 residues. CDR3 amino acids: CASSPRTVNTEAFF. CDR3 DNA sequence: TGTGCCAGCAGTCCAAGGACAGTGAACACTGAAGCTTTCTTT. Supplemented by reference TRBV5-4 and TRBJ1-1, the full variable domain reads ETGVTQSPTHLIKTRGQQVTLRCSSQSGHNTVSWYQQALGQGPQFIFQYYREEENGRGNFPPRFSGLQFPNYSSELNVNALELDDSALYLCASSPRTVNTEAFFGQGTRLTVV.

This clone was recorded only once. This chain uses TRBV19 with TRBJ1-6; D unclear. The CDR3 has 14 residues. Trimming pared 3 bases from V and 1 base from J, leaving 4 bases between. Germline loops: CDR1 LNHDA, CDR2 SQIVND (reference sequence). CDR3 in amino acids: CASSIQSYNSPLHF. As DNA, the CDR3 is TGTGCCAGTAGTATTCAATCCTATAATTCACCCCTCCACTTT. Based on the CDR3 plus reference TRBV19 and TRBJ1-6, the full variable domain is DGGITQSPKYLFRKEGQNVTLSCEQNLNHDAMYWYRQDPGQGLRLIYYSQIVNDFQKGDIAEGYSVSREKKESFPLTVTSAQKNPTAFYLCASSIQSYNSPLHFGNGTRLTVT.

The V gene is TRBV2, the J gene TRBJ2-2; TRBD2 matches 8 bases. Germline V gene lookup returns CDR1 SNHLY and CDR2 FYNNEI. CDR3 length: 16 amino acids. V was pared by 5 bases and J by 2 bases, with 7 bases of the junction left unmatched. CDR3 protein: CASSPGGLLNTGELFF. CDR3 coding DNA: TGTGCCAGCAGTCCGGGGGGGCTCTTAAACACCGGGGAGCTGTTTTTT.

The V call is TRBV25-1, the J call TRBJ1-1; no clear D gene. The CDR3 is made up of 12 amino acids. The germline CDR1 and CDR2 sequences are MGHDK and SYGVNS. V lost 2 bases, J lost 12 bases, and 13 bases lay in between. In DNA, the CDR3 is TGTGCCAGCAGTGAAGTTGGGAGAGGACCTTTCTTT. Amino acid sequence: CASSEVGRGPFF.

This clone was counted between two and nine times. The rearrangement joins TRBV11-2 to TRBJ2-5; 9 bases align to TRBD2. The CDR3 consists of 16 residues. CDR1 is SGHAT and CDR2 is FQNNGV in the germline V gene. V gave up 1 base and J gave up 4 bases; unmatched junction bases: 7. The CDR3, as DNA: TGTGCCAGCAGCTTAGTTGCGGGGGGGCCGATAGAGACCCAGTACTTC. As protein: CASSLVAGGPIETQYF.

The V call is TRBV11-2, the J call TRBJ2-7; D gene uncertain. V lost 5 bases to trimming and J lost 1 base, with 12 bases between them. Germline CDR1 SGHAT, CDR2 FQNNGV. The CDR3 length is 14 residues. This CDR3 reads CASSLERMSYEQYF. In nucleotides, the CDR3 is TGTGCCAGCAGCCTCGAGAGGATGTCCTACGAGCAGTACTTC.

The chain links TRBV21-1 to TRBJ2-7; TRBD1 is taken as the D call from the table, unchecked against the DNA. TRBV21-1 is shown as a pseudogene. The CDR3 runs 14 residues. The CDR3 DNA is TGTGCCAGCAGCAAGGGGGCAGTCACCTACGAGCAGTACTTC. Translation gives CASSKGAVTYEQYF.

CDR3 protein: CASSVPGQSQETQYF. CDR3 nucleotides: TGCGCCAGCAGCGTACCGGGACAGAGCCAAGAGACCCAGTACTTC. The chain is built from TRBV5-1 and TRBJ2-5; 7 nucleotides match TRBD1. Germline CDR1 SGHRS, CDR2 YFSETQ. V lost 4 bases and J lost 1; bases outside the gene matches: 7. There are 15 residues in the CDR3.

The CDR3 DNA is TGTGCCAGCAGCGTTACAGGACTAGCGGGGATGGATGAGCAGTTCTTC. Protein product: CASSVTGLAGMDEQFF. The chain is built from TRBV9 and TRBJ2-1, with TRBD2 matching 12 bases. CDR3 length: 16 amino acids. The germline gives CDR1 SGDLS, CDR2 YYNGEE. With V trimmed by 2 bases and J by 8 bases, 8 bases remained unmatched.

The rearrangement uses TRBV5-1 and TRBJ2-7; D ambiguous. Trimming shortened V by 3 bases and J by 2 bases, and 9 bases separated the two germline ends. CDR1 SGHRS and CDR2 YFSETQ come from the germline V gene. This CDR3 is 13 amino acids long. The CDR3 loop is CASSSPPTYEQYF. In DNA, the CDR3 is TGCGCCAGCAGCTCCCCCCCCACCTACGAGCAGTACTTC.

This chain links TRBV7-6 with TRBJ2-2; D gene ambiguous. Per the germline V gene, CDR1 is SGHVS and CDR2 is FNYEAQ. Trimming removed 0 bases from V and 7 bases from J, with 9 bases in between. The CDR3 runs 14 residues. The CDR3 protein is CASSLALPGGELFF. The CDR3 region has the DNA TGTGCCAGCAGCTTAGCCCTCCCGGGCGGGGAGCTGTTTTTT.

The chain employs TRBV5-5 and TRBJ2-4, with D perhaps TRBD2 (9 bases). The CDR3 runs 16 residues. The germline V and J ends were trimmed by 4 bases and 4 bases, with 18 bases remaining between them. Germline CDR1 SGHKS, CDR2 YYEKEE (reference sequence). CDR3 protein: CASSLAGQDPKNIQYF. CDR3 sequence (DNA): TGTGCCAGCAGCCTAGCGGGACAGGACCCAAAAAACATTCAGTACTTC.

The chain links TRBV5-8 to TRBJ2-5; TRBD2 matches 10 bases. The CDR3 loop spans 17 amino acids. Germline V gene data show CDR1 as SGHTS and CDR2 as YDEGEE. V gave up 4 bases and J gave up 2 bases; unmatched junction bases: 11. The CDR3 is CASSLNLAGAKQETQYF. The CDR3 nucleotides are TGTGCCAGCAGCCTTAATCTAGCGGGGGCCAAACAAGAGACCCAGTACTTC.

This clone was seen only once. The gene calls are TRBV9 and TRBJ2-1; D may be TRBD2 (7 bases). Germline V lookup: CDR1 SGDLS, CDR2 YYNGEE. The V and J ends lost 0 bases and 5 bases respectively, with 12 bases between them. The CDR3 spans 15 residues. DNA of the CDR3: TGTGCCAGCAGCGTAGGGGGGGGCGTCCACAATGAGCAGTTCTTC. As protein: CASSVGGGVHNEQFF.

Worth noting for this clone: The same CDR3 can be traced to other DNA sequences in this sample. The V gene is TRBV30, the J gene TRBJ1-5; 8 bases agree with TRBD1. The germline V gene has CDR1 GTSNPN and CDR2 SVGIG (reference sequence). The CDR3 extends over 14 amino acids. V lost 3 bases and J lost 2; bases outside the gene matches: 3. CDR3 residues: CAWSQTGGNQPQHF. CDR3 nucleotide sequence: TGTGCCTGGAGCCAGACAGGGGGCAATCAGCCCCAGCATTTT.

The V gene is TRBV18, the J gene TRBJ1-1; D perhaps matches TRBD1 (5 bases). The CDR3 is 13 amino acids. Trimming shortened V by 6 bases and J by 2 bases, and 10 bases separated the two germline ends. Germline-derived CDR1 and CDR2 are KGHSH and LQKENI. The CDR3 reads CASSQGQNTEAFF. For the CDR3, the DNA is TGTGCCAGCTCTCAAGGACAAAACACTGAAGCTTTCTTT. The whole variable domain, filled in from reference TRBV18 and TRBJ1-1, reads NAGVMQNPRHLVRRRGQEARLRCSPMKGHSHVYWYRQLPEEGLKFMVYLQKENIIDESGMPKERFSAEFPKEGPSILRIQQVVRGDSAAYFCASSQGQNTEAFFGQGTRLTVV.

The V gene is TRBV27, the J gene TRBJ1-5; TRBD1 matches at 7 bases. V gave up 6 bases and J gave up 3 bases; unmatched junction bases: 2. The CDR3 spans 13 residues. The V gene's germline CDR1 is MNHEY and CDR2 SMNVEV (reference sequence). The CDR3 region is CASRGQHNQPQHF. Here the CDR3 DNA reads TGTGCCAGCAGGGGACAGCACAATCAGCCCCAGCATTTT.

The chain joins TRBV20-1 to TRBJ2-3, with D perhaps matching TRBD2 (6 bases). The CDR3 loop spans 14 amino acids. Germline assignment: CDR1 DFQATT and CDR2 SNEGSKA (reference sequence). V lost 3 bases and J lost 4, with 14 bases in between. The CDR3 is CSASPGGAADTQYF. The CDR3 nucleotides are TGCAGTGCTAGTCCGGGCGGGGCGGCAGATACGCAGTATTTT.

This chain uses TRBV10-3 with TRBJ1-6, with 7 bases fitting TRBD1. CDR3 length: 15 amino acids. Germline values: CDR1 ENHRY, CDR2 SYGVKD. V gave up 10 bases and J gave up 5 bases; unmatched junction bases: 11. The CDR3 reads CATTPRDSNNSPLHF. The DNA of the CDR3 is TGTGCCACCACCCCCCGGGACAGTAATAATTCACCCCTCCACTTT.

This chain uses TRBV5-4 with TRBJ1-6; 10 bases fit TRBD1. The CDR3 sequence is 17 residues long. The germline V gene has CDR1 SGHNT and CDR2 YYREEE (reference sequence). The J segment lost 6 bases and the V segment lost 1 base, leaving 7 bases of the junction unmatched. CDR3 in DNA: TGTGCCAGCAGCTTGCCGAACGACAGGGGGCTTAATTCACCCCTCCACTTT. Translation gives CASSLPNDRGLNSPLHF.

V and J are TRBV30 and TRBJ2-7, with D maybe TRBD1 (6 bases). The CDR3 totals 12 residues. With 7 bases removed from V and 2 bases from J, the gap between germline ends came to 12 bases. Germline lookup yields CDR1 GTSNPN and CDR2 SVGIG (reference sequence). CDR3 region: CASGTKAYEQYF. CDR3 coding DNA: TGTGCCTCGGGGACAAAGGCCTACGAGCAGTACTTC.

This clone was counted between two and nine times. The chain has TRBV27 and TRBJ1-6; D not certain. The length of the CDR3 is 13 residues. CDR1 and CDR2 from the germline V gene are MNHEY and SMNVEV (reference sequence). Trimming pared 4 bases from V and 12 bases from J, leaving 13 bases between. The CDR3 bases are TGTGCCAGCAGTTCCCATCCCGACTTACCCCTCCACTTT. It codes for CASSSHPDLPLHF.

The rearrangement uses TRBV3-1 (or the pseudogene TRBV3-2) and TRBJ2-2; possible D gene TRBD2, 6 bases. Germline V gives CDR1 LGHDT, CDR2 YNNKEL (reference sequence). The CDR3 sequence is 15 residues long. V was cut by 2 bases and J by 5 bases, with 12 bases left in between. The CDR3 coding sequence is TGTGCCAGCAGCCAAAGGGCCGGAGGGACCGGGGAGCTGTTTTTT. Protein product: CASSQRAGGTGELFF.

The J gene is TRBJ2-3, the V gene TRBV3-1 (or the pseudogene TRBV3-2), with 10 bases identical to TRBD1. This CDR3 is built from 16 residues. Germline values: CDR1 LGHDT, CDR2 YNNKEL (reference sequence). V lost 1 base to trimming and J lost 2 bases; unmatched junction nucleotides: 3. Here the CDR3 reads CASSQGDRGFTDTQYF. The CDR3 coding sequence is TGTGCCAGCAGCCAAGGGGACAGGGGCTTCACAGATACGCAGTATTTT.

The V and J genes are TRBV11-2 and TRBJ1-1, with a weak D call TRBD1 (6 bases). Trimming removed 1 base from V and 4 bases from J, with 13 bases in between. The CDR3 sequence is 15 residues long. The germline V gene encodes CDR1 SGHAT and CDR2 FQNNGV. CDR3 nucleotide sequence: TGTGCCAGCAGCTTAGGGCGGGGGCTCCTCACTGAAGCTTTCTTT. It encodes CASSLGRGLLTEAFF.

The V and J genes are TRBV11-3 and TRBJ2-3; tentatively, D is TRBD2 (6 bases). From germline, CDR1 is SGHNT and CDR2 YENEEA. V lost 5 bases to trimming and J lost 0 bases, with 12 bases between them. The CDR3 runs to 15 residues. CDR3 DNA sequence: TGTGCCAGCAGCGATGGCGGGACTAGCACAGATACGCAGTATTTT. Translating it yields CASSDGGTSTDTQYF.

This rearrangement joins TRBV25-1 to TRBJ1-2, with 7 bases aligning to TRBD1. This CDR3 is 12 amino acids long. Germline values: CDR1 MGHDK, CDR2 SYGVNS. V was clipped by 7 bases and J by 4 bases; unmatched bases: 3. Here the CDR3 DNA reads TGTGCCAGCACAGGGGGTGTCTATGGCTACACCTTC. This translates into CASTGGVYGYTF.

This sequence joins TRBV19 and TRBJ2-2; 8 nucleotides agree with TRBD2. This CDR3 spans 12 amino acids. Germline CDR1 is LNHDA and CDR2 is SQIVND (reference sequence). In nucleotides, the CDR3 is TGTTCGGTAGCGGGACCAACCGGGGAGCTGTTTTTT. The encoded protein is CSVAGPTGELFF.

The CDR3 DNA sequence: TGTGCCAGCAGCCAAGGGACAGGGTGTAATGAAAAACTGTTTTTT. The encoded protein is CASSQGTGCNEKLFF. The V call is TRBV3-1 (or the pseudogene TRBV3-2), the J call TRBJ1-4; 8 positions match TRBD1. This CDR3 is 15 amino acids long. Germline V CDR1 and CDR2: LGHDT, YNNKEL (reference sequence). The trim removed 1 base at V and 4 bases at J, leaving 2 bases unmatched.

The chain uses TRBV30 and TRBJ1-6; 7 bases match TRBD1. V lost 3 bases to trimming and J lost 6 bases; unmatched junction nucleotides: 5. There are 14 residues in the CDR3. The V gene's germline CDR1 is GTSNPN and CDR2 SVGIG (reference sequence). The CDR3 region is CAWSAGTANSPLHF. The CDR3 coding sequence is TGTGCCTGGAGCGCCGGGACAGCTAATTCACCCCTCCACTTT.